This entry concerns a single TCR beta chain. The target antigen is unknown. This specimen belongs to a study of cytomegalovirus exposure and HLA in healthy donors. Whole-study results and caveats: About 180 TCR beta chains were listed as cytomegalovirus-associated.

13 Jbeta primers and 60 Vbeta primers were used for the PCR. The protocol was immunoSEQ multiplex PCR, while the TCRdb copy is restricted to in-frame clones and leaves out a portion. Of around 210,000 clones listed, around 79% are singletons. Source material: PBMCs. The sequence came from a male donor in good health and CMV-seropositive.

DNA for the CDR3: TGTGCCAGCAGTTTATTAGCGGGTCGGGCAGATACGCAGTATTTT. Amino acids: CASSLLAGRADTQYF. The chain uses TRBV27 and TRBJ2-3; 7 positions match TRBD2. Germline lookup yields CDR1 MNHEY and CDR2 SMNVEV (reference sequence). This CDR3 is built from 15 residues. V lost 1 base and J lost 4; bases outside the gene matches: 5.